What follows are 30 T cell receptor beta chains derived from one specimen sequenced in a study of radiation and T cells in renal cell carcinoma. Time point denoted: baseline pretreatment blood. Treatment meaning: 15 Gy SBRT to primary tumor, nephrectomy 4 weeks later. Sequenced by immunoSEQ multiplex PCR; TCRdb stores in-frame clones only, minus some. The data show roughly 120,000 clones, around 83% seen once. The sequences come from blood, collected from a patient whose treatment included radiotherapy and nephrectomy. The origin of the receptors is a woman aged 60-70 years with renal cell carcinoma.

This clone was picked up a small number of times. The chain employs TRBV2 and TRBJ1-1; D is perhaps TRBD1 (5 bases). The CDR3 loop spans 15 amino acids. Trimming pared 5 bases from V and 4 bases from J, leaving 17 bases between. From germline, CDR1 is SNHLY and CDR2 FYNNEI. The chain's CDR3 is CASSQDTTGLTEAFF. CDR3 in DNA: TGTGCCAGCAGTCAGGACACTACAGGTCTCACTGAAGCTTTCTTT.

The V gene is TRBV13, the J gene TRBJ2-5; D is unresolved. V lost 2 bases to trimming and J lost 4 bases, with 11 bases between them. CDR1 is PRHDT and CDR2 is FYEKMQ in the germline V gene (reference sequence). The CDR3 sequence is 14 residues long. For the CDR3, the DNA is TGTGCCAGCAGCTTATCAAGGCAGTTAGAGACCCAGTACTTC. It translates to CASSLSRQLETQYF. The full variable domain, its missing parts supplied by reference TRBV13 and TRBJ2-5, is AAGVIQSPRHLIKEKRETATLKCYPIPRHDTVYWYQQGPGQDPQFLISFYEKMQSDKGSIPDRFSAQQFSDYHSELNMSSLELGDSALYFCASSLSRQLETQYFGPGTRLLVL.

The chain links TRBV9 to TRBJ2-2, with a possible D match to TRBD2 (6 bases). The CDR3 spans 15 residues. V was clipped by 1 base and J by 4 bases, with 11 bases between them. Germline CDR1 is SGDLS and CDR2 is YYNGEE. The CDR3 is CASSVLGEATGELFF. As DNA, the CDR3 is TGTGCCAGCAGCGTACTGGGGGAGGCCACCGGGGAGCTGTTTTTT.

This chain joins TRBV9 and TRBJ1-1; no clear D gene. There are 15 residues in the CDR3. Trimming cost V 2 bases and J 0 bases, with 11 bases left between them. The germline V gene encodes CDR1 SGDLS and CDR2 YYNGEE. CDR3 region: CASSVEEILNTEAFF. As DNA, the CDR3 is TGTGCCAGCAGCGTGGAAGAGATATTGAACACTGAAGCTTTCTTT.

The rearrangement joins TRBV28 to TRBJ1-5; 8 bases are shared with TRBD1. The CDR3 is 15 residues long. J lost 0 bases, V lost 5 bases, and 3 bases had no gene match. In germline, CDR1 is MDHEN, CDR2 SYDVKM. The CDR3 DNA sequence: TGTGCCAGCAGTCCAGGGGGCCATAGCAATCAGCCCCAGCATTTT. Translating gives CASSPGGHSNQPQHF.

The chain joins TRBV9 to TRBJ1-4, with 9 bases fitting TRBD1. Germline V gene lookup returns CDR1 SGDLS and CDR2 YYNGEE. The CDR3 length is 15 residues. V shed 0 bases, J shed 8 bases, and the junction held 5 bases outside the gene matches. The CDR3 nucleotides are TGTGCCAGCAGCGTAGGGACAGGGGTAGGAGAAAAACTGTTTTTT. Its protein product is CASSVGTGVGEKLFF. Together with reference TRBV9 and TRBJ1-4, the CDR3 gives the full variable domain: DSGVTQTPKHLITATGQRVTLRCSPRSGDLSVYWYQQSLDQGLQFLIQYYNGEERAKGNILERFSAQQFPDLHSELNLSSLELGDSALYFCASSVGTGVGEKLFFGSGTQLSVL.

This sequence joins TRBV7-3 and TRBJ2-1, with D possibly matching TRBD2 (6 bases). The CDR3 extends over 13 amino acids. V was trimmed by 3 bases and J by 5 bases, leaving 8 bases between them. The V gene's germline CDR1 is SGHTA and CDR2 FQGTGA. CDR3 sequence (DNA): TGTGCCAGCAGCTTGGCGGGGAACAATGAGCAGTTCTTC. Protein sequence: CASSLAGNNEQFF.

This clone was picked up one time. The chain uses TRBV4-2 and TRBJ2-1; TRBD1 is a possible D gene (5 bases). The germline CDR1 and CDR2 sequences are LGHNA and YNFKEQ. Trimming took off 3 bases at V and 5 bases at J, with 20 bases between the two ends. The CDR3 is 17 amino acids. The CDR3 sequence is CASSQRKATDPHNEQFF. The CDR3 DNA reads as TGTGCCAGCAGCCAGCGGAAGGCGACAGACCCCCACAATGAGCAGTTCTTC.

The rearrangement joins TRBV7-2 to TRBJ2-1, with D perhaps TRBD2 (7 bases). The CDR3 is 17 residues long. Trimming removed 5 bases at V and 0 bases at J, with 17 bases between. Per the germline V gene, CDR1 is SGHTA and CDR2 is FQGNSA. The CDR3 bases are TGTGCCAGCAGCCGAGGGGGGGTCCTTTACTCCTACAATGAGCAGTTCTTC. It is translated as CASSRGGVLYSYNEQFF.

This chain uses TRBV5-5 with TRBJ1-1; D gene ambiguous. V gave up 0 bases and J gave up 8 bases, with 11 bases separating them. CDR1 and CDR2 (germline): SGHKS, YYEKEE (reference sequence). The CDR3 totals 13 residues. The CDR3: CASSLVAPQEAFF. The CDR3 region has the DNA TGTGCCAGCAGCTTGGTGGCACCGCAGGAAGCTTTCTTT.

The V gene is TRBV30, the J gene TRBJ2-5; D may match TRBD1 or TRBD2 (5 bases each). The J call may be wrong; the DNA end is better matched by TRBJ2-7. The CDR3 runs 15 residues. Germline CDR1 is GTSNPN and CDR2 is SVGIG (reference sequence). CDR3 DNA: TGTGCCTGGAGTCCGAGGGACCTTAGCTCCTACGAGCAGTACTTC. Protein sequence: CAWSPRDLSSYEQYF.

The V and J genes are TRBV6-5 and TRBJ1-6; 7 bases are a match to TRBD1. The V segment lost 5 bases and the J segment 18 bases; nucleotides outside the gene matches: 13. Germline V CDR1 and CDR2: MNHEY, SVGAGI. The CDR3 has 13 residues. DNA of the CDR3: TGTGCCAGCAGTGACGTTCACCGGGACAGCCGCCACTTT. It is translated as CASSDVHRDSRHF.

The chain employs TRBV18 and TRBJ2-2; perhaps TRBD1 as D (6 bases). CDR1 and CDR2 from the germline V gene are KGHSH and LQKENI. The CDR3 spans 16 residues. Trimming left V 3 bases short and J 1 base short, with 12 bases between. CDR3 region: CASSPRQVGNTGELFF. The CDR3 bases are TGTGCCAGCTCACCTAGACAGGTCGGGAACACCGGGGAGCTGTTTTTT. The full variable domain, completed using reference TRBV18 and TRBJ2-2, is NAGVMQNPRHLVRRRGQEARLRCSPMKGHSHVYWYRQLPEEGLKFMVYLQKENIIDESGMPKERFSAEFPKEGPSILRIQQVVRGDSAAYFCASSPRQVGNTGELFFGEGSRLTVL.

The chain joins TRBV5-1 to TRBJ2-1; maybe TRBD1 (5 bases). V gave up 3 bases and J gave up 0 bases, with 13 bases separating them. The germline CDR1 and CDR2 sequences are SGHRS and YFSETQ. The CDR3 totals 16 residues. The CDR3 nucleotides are TGCGCCAGCAGCTCCCAGGGCGCGCGCTCCTACAATGAGCAGTTCTTC. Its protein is CASSSQGARSYNEQFF.

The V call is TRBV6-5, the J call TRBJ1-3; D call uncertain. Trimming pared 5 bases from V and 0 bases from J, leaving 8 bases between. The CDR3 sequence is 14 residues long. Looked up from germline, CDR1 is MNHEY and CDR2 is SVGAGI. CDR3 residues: CASSPGLSGNTIYF. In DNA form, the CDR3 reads TGTGCCAGCAGTCCAGGTCTCTCTGGAAACACCATATATTTT.

Here the CDR3 DNA reads TGTGCCATCAGTGGAGAATTTAATGAAAAACTGTTTTTT. Translation gives CAISGEFNEKLFF. The chain links TRBV10-3 to TRBJ1-4, with D unclear. The CDR3 contains 13 residues. Deletions cut 4 bases from V and 4 bases from J, with 7 bases between. Looked up from germline, CDR1 is ENHRY and CDR2 is SYGVKD.

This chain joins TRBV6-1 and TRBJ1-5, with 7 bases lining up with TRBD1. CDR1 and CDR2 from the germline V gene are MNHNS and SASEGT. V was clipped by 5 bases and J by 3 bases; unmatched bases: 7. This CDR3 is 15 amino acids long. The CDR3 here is CASSSRDRSNQPQHF. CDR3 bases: TGTGCCAGCAGTAGCCGGGACAGATCCAATCAGCCCCAGCATTTT.

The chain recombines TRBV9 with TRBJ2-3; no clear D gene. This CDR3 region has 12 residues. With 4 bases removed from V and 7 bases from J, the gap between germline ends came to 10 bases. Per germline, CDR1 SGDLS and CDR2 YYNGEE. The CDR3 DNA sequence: TGTGCCAGCAGCACCCCGGTTAATACGCAGTATTTT. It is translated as CASSTPVNTQYF.

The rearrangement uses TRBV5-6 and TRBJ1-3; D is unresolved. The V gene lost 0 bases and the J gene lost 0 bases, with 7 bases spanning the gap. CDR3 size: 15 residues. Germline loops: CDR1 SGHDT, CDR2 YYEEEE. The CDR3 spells CASSLDSYSGNTIYF. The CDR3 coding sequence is TGTGCCAGCAGCTTGGACAGCTACTCTGGAAACACCATATATTTT.

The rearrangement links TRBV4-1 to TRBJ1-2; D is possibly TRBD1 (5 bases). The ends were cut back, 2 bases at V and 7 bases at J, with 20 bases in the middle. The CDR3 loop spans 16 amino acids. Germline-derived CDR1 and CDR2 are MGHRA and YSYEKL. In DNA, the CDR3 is TGCGCCAGCAGCCAAACCATGGACACAACGAAGGGTGGCTACACCTTC. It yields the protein CASSQTMDTTKGGYTF.

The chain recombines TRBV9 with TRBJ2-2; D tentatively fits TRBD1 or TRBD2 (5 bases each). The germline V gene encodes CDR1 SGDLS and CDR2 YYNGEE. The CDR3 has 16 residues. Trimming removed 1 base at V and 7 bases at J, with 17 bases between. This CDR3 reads CASSVSGTLSGGELFF. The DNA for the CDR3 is TGTGCCAGCAGCGTATCCGGGACCCTAAGCGGCGGGGAGCTGTTTTTT.

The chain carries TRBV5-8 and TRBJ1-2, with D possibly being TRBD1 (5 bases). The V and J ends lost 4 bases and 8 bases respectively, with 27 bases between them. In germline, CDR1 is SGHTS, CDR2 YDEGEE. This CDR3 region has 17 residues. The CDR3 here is CASSRGGTSAAPGGYTF. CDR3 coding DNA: TGTGCCAGCAGCCGTGGAGGGACCAGCGCAGCCCCGGGAGGCTACACCTTC.

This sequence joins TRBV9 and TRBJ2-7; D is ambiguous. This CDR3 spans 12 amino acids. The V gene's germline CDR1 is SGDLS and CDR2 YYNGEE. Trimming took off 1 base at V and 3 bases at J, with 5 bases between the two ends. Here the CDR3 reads CASSVNSYEQYF. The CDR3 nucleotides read TGTGCCAGCAGCGTAAACAGCTACGAGCAGTACTTC.

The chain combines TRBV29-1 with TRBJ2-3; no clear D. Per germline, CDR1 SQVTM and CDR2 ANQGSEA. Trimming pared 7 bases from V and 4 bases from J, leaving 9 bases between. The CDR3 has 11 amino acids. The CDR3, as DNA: TGCAGCGCGAGGCAGGCAGATACGCAGTATTTT. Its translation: CSARQADTQYF.

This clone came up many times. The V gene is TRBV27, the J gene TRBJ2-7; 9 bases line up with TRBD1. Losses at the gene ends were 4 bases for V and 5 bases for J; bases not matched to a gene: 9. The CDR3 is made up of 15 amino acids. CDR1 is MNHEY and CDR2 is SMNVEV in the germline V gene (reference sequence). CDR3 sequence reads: CASSSGQGSLDEQYF. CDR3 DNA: TGTGCCAGCAGTTCGGGACAGGGATCTCTCGACGAGCAGTACTTC.

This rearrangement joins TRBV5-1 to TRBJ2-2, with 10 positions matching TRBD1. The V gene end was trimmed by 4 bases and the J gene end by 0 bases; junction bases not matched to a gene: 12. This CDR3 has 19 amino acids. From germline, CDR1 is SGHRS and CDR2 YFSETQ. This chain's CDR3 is CASSSPGTGAPTNTGELFF. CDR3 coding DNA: TGCGCCAGCAGCAGTCCCGGGACAGGGGCGCCTACGAACACCGGGGAGCTGTTTTTT.

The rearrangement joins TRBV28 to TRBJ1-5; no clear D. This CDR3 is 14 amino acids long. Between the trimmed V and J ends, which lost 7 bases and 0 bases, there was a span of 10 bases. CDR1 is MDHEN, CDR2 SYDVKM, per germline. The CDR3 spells CASMTPYSNQPQHF. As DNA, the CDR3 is TGTGCCAGCATGACACCTTATAGCAATCAGCCCCAGCATTTT.

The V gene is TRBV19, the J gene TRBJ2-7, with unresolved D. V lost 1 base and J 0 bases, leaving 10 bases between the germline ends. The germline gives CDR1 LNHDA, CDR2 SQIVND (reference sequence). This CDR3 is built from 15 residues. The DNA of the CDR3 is TGTGCCAGTAGTATAGCCCGCACCGCCTCCTACGAGCAGTACTTC. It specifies CASSIARTASYEQYF.

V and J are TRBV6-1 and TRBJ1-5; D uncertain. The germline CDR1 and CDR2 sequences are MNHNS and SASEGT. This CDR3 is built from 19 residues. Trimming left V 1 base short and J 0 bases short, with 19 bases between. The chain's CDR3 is CASSEGAGKLLDSNQPQHF. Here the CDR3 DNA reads TGTGCCAGCAGTGAAGGGGCAGGCAAGTTACTAGATAGCAATCAGCCCCAGCATTTT.

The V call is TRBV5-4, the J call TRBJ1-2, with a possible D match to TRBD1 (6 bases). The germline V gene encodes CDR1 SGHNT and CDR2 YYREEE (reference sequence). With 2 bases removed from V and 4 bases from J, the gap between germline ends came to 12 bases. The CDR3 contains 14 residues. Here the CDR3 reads CASSLQGSIYGYTF. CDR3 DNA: TGTGCCAGCAGCTTACAGGGAAGTATCTATGGCTACACCTTC.